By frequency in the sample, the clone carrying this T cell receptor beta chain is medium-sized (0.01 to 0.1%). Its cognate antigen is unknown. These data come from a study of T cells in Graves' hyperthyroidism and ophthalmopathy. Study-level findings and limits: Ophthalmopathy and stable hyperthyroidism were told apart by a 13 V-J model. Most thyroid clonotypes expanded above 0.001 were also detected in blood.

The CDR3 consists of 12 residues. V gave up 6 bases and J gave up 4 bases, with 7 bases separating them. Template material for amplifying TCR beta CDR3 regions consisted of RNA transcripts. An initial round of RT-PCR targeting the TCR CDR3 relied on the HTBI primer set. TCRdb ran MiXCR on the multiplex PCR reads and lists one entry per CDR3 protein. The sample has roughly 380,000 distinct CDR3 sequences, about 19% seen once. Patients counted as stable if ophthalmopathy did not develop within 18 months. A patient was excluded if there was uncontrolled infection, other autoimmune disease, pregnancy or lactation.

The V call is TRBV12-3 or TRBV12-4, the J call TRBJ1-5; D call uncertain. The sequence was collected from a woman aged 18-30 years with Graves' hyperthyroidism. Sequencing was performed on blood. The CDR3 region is CASRDGNQPQHF. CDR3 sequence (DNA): TGTGCCAGCAGGGACGGGAATCAGCCCCAGCATTTT.